This T cell receptor (beta chain) was documented in a study of CD8 T cells in ankylosing spondylitis. This clonotype has a handful of counts. As yet, its antigen is unknown. This CDR3 is built from 15 residues. In germline, CDR1 is ENHRY, CDR2 SYGVKD. V was clipped by 7 bases and J by 4 bases, with 17 bases between them. Scientists made TCR beta libraries using quantitative 5'-RACE with molecular barcodes. TCRdb called the 5' RACE reads again in MiXCR, with one record for every CDR3 protein. The repertoire holds approximately 46,000 distinct CDR3 sequences, approximately 11% seen once, with more than 1.3% in the top ten. Whole-study results and caveats: Disease-linked clones reportedly concentrated significantly in matched ankylosing spondylitis synovial fluid. Prior literature has documented some motif variants in synovial fluid and blood from reactive arthritis. For ankylosing spondylitis blood, a TCR beta motif of several highly homologous variants appeared characteristic.

The chain couples TRBV10-3 to TRBJ2-1; TRBD1 is a possible D gene (5 bases). Sequencing input: blood, either unsorted or a sorted T cell fraction (not recorded which). The source is a male donor with ankylosing spondylitis or in good health (not recorded which). The chain's CDR3 is CAINSGNPFYNEQFF. DNA for the CDR3: TGTGCCATCAACTCAGGGAACCCATTTTACAATGAGCAGTTCTTC.